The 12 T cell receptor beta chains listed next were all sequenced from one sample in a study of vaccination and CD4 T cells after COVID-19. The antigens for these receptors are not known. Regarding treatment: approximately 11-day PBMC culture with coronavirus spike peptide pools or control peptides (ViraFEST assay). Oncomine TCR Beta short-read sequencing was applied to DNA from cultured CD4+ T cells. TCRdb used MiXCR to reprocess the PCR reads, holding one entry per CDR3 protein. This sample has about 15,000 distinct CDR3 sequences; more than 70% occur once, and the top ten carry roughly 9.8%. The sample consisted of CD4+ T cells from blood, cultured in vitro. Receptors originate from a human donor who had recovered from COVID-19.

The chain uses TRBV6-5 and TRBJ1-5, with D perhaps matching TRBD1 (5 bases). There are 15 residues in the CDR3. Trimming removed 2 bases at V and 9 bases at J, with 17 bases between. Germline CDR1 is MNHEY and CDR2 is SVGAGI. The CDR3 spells CASSYTDGGAWPQHF. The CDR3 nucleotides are TGTGCCAGCAGTTACACCGACGGGGGAGCATGGCCCCAGCATTTT.

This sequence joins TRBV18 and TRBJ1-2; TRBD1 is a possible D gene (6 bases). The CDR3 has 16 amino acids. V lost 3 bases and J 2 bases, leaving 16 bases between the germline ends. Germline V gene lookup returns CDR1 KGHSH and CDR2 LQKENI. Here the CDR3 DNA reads TGTGCCAGCTCACCGCGAACAGGGTCGGAAAACTATGGCTACACCTTC. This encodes CASSPRTGSENYGYTF.

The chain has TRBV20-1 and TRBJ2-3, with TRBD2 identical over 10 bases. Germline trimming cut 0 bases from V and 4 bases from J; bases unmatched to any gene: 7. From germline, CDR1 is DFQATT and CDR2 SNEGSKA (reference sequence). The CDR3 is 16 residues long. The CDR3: CSARDMVAGGPDTQYF. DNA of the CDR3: TGCAGTGCTAGAGATATGGTAGCGGGAGGCCCAGATACGCAGTATTTT.

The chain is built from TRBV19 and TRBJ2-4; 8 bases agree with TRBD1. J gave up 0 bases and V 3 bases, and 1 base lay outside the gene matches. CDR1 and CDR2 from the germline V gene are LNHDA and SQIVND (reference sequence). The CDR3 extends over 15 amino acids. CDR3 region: CASSIQGAAKNIQYF. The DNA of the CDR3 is TGTGCCAGTAGTATCCAGGGGGCAGCCAAAAACATTCAGTACTTC.

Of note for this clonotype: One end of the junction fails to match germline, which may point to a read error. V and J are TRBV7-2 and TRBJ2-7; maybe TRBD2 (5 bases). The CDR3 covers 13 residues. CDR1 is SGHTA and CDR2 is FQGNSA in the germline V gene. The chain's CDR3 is CASSLSSSHEQYF. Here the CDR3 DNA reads TGTGCCAGCAGCTTATCTAGCTCCCACGAGCAGTACTTC.

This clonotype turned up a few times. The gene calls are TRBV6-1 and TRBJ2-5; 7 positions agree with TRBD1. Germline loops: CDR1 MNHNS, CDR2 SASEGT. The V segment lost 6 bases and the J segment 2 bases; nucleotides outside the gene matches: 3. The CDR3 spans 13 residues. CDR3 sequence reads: CASSRDSQETQYF. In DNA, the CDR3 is TGTGCCAGCAGCCGGGACAGTCAAGAGACCCAGTACTTC.

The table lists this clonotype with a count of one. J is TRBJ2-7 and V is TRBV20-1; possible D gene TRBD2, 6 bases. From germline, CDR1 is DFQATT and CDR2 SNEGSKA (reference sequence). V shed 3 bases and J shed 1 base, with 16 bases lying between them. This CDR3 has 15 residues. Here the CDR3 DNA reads TGCAGTGCTAGTGGGGGGTCAGAGGGGTCCTACGAGCAGTACTTC. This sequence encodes CSASGGSEGSYEQYF.

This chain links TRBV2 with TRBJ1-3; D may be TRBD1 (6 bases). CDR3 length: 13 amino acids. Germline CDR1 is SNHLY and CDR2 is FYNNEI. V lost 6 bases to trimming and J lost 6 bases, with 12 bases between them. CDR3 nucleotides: TGTGCCAGCAGGGAAAACAGGGAAAACACCATATATTTT. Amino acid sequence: CASRENRENTIYF.

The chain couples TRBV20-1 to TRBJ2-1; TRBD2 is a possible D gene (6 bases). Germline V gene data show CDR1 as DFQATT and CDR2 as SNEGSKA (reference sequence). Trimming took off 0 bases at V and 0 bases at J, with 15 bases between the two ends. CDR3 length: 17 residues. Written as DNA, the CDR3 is TGCAGTGCTAGAGAATTGGGTCGGGAGAGCTCCTACAATGAGCAGTTCTTC. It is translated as CSARELGRESSYNEQFF.

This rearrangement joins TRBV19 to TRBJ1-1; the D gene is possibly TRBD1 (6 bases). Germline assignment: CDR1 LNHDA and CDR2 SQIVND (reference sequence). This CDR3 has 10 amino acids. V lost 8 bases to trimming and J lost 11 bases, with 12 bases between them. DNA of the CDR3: TGTGCCAGTCCTACAGGGCCGGCTTTCTTT. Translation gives CASPTGPAFF. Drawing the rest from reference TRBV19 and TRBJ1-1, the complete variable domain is DGGITQSPKYLFRKEGQNVTLSCEQNLNHDAMYWYRQDPGQGLRLIYYSQIVNDFQKGDIAEGYSVSREKKESFPLTVTSAQKNPTAFYLCASPTGPAFFGQGTRLTVV.

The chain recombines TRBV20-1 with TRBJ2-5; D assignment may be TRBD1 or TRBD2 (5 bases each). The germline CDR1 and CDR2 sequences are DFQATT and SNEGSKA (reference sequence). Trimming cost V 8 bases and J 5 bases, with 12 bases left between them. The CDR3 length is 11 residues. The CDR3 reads CSTGWRETQYF. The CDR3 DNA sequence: TGCAGTACAGGCTGGAGGGAGACCCAGTACTTC.

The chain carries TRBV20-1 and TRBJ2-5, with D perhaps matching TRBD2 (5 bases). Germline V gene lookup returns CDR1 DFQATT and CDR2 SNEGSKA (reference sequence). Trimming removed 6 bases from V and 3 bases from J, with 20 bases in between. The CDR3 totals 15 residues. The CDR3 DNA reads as TGCAGTGCCCCTAACGCGGAGGTTCCCGAAGAGACCCAGTACTTC. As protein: CSAPNAEVPEETQYF.